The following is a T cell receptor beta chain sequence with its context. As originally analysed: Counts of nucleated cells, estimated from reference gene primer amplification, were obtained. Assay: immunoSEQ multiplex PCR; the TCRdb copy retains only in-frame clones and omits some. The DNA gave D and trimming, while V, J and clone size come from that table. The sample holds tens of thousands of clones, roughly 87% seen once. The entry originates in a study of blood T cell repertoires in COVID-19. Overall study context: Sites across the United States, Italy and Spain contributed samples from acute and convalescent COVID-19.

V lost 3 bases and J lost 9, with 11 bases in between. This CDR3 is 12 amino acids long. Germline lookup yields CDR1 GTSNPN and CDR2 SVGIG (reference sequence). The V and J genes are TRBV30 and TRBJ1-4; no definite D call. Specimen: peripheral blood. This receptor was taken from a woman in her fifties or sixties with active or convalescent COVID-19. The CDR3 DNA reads TGTGCCTGGAGGGGCCTGATGAAAAAACTGTTTTTT. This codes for CAWRGLMKKLFF.